This passage covers 14 T cell receptor beta chains from one sample sequenced in a study of blood T cell repertoires in COVID-19. Assay used: immunoSEQ multiplex PCR; TCRdb lists only in-frame clones, some missing. Found here are some 100,000 clones, 88% of them singletons; the top ten hold around 4.7%. The material sequenced was peripheral blood. The receptors come from a woman aged 80 or older with active COVID-19.

The gene calls are TRBV20-1 and TRBJ1-2; D is uncertain. CDR3 size: 13 residues. V was pared by 3 bases and J by 0 bases, with 8 bases between. Per the germline V gene, CDR1 is DFQATT and CDR2 is SNEGSKA (reference sequence). The CDR3 protein is CSASLPANYGYTF. CDR3 DNA sequence: TGCAGTGCTAGTTTGCCGGCTAACTATGGCTACACCTTC.

This chain connects TRBV10-3 to TRBJ2-5, with 10 bases aligning to TRBD2. Germline V CDR1 and CDR2: ENHRY, SYGVKD. The CDR3 is 13 amino acids. V dropped 10 bases and J dropped 2; count of bases not matched to a gene: 4. CDR3 in amino acids: CATGLAEQETQYF. Here the CDR3 DNA reads TGTGCCACCGGACTAGCGGAACAAGAGACCCAGTACTTC.

The chain couples TRBV7-2 to TRBJ1-2; no clear D. From germline, CDR1 is SGHTA and CDR2 FQGNSA. This CDR3 has 14 residues. The V and J ends lost 3 bases and 5 bases respectively, with 13 bases between them. DNA for the CDR3: TGTGCCAGCAGCTTTGCGGCCGATTCTTATGGCTACACCTTC. Translating it yields CASSFAADSYGYTF.

The chain has TRBV6-4 and TRBJ2-1, with 8 bases fitting TRBD2. V dropped 5 bases and J dropped 6; count of bases not matched to a gene: 9. The CDR3 has 15 amino acids. CDR1 MRHNA and CDR2 SNTAGT come from the germline V gene. As DNA, the CDR3 is TGTGCCAGCAGTTTCTCTAGCGGGCCGACCAATGAGCAGTTCTTC. Translated: CASSFSSGPTNEQFF.

This rearrangement joins TRBV7-8 to TRBJ2-3; a weak D match, TRBD2 (6 bases). Germline V CDR1 and CDR2: SGHVS, FQNEAQ. Trimming shortened V by 1 base and J by 2 bases, and 13 bases separated the two germline ends. CDR3 length: 16 amino acids. CDR3 protein: CASSLVEGSATDTQYF. The CDR3 nucleotides read TGTGCCAGCAGCTTAGTGGAGGGGAGCGCCACAGATACGCAGTATTTT.

This chain uses TRBV3-1 (or the pseudogene TRBV3-2) with TRBJ2-1; TRBD2 matches at 8 bases. The CDR3 is 12 amino acids. Germline V CDR1 and CDR2: LGHDT, YNNKEL (reference sequence). V shed 8 bases, J shed 7 bases, and the junction held 4 bases outside the gene matches. CDR3: CASPLAGNEQFF. The CDR3 bases are TGTGCCAGCCCGCTAGCGGGTAATGAGCAGTTCTTC.

This chain links TRBV11-2 with TRBJ2-7; the D gene is possibly TRBD2 (6 bases). Germline V lookup: CDR1 SGHAT, CDR2 FQNNGV. The CDR3 loop spans 15 amino acids. V was clipped by 3 bases and J by 3 bases, with 15 bases between them. CDR3 residues: CASSFGASASYEQYF. In DNA, the CDR3 is TGTGCCAGCAGCTTCGGGGCTAGCGCGAGCTACGAGCAGTACTTC.

This chain connects TRBV7-9 to TRBJ2-1; 7 bases align to TRBD2. The CDR3 runs 14 residues. CDR1 and CDR2 from the germline V gene are SEHNR and FQNEAQ (reference sequence). V lost 4 bases to trimming and J lost 7 bases; unmatched junction nucleotides: 7. The CDR3 here is CASSYREDINEQFF. DNA of the CDR3: TGTGCCAGCAGCTACCGGGAGGACATAAATGAGCAGTTCTTC.

The J gene is TRBJ1-1, the V gene TRBV30; unclear D gene. Trimming cost V 2 bases and J 1 base, with 8 bases left between them. Germline CDR1 and CDR2: GTSNPN and SVGIG (reference sequence). The CDR3 consists of 13 residues. The CDR3 region has the DNA TGTGCCTGGAGTTCAACGGGGAACACTGAAGCTTTCTTT. Protein sequence: CAWSSTGNTEAFF. The whole variable domain, filled in from reference TRBV30 and TRBJ1-1, reads SQTIHQWPATLVQPVGSPLSLECTVEGTSNPNLYWYRQAAGRGLQLLFYSVGIGQISSEVPQNLSASRPQDRQFILSSKKLLLSDSGFYLCAWSSTGNTEAFFGQGTRLTVV.

The chain couples TRBV18 to TRBJ2-6; TRBD1 matches 7 bases. V lost 2 bases to trimming and J lost 3 bases; unmatched junction nucleotides: 13. Per germline, CDR1 KGHSH and CDR2 LQKENI. CDR3 length: 19 residues. The CDR3 is CASSPYGQVPFHGANVLTF. CDR3 sequence (DNA): TGTGCCAGCTCACCATACGGACAGGTGCCGTTCCATGGGGCCAACGTCCTGACTTTC.

V and J are TRBV19 and TRBJ2-2; 14 nucleotides agree with TRBD2. With 6 bases clipped from V and 4 bases from J, the junction kept 10 bases outside the gene matches. Looked up from germline, CDR1 is LNHDA and CDR2 is SQIVND (reference sequence). There are 18 residues in the CDR3. The CDR3 loop reads CASRAGTSGSSGTGELFF. The CDR3 DNA follows: TGTGCCAGTAGAGCAGGGACTAGCGGGAGTAGCGGCACCGGGGAGCTGTTTTTT.

The chain carries TRBV5-6 and TRBJ1-5; 10 bases line up with TRBD1. The J segment lost 6 bases and the V segment lost 4 bases, leaving 7 bases of the junction unmatched. The CDR3 totals 15 residues. Looked up from germline, CDR1 is SGHDT and CDR2 is YYEEEE. The CDR3 sequence is CASSRDRGLGQPQHF. CDR3 coding DNA: TGTGCCAGCAGCCGCGACAGGGGGCTCGGTCAGCCCCAGCATTTT.

The chain's CDR3 is CASSLSRVGDIQYF. Written as DNA, the CDR3 is TGTGCCAGCAGCTTAAGCAGGGTAGGGGACATTCAGTACTTC. The chain uses TRBV7-2 and TRBJ2-4; weak D call: TRBD1 (5 bases). The CDR3 has 14 residues. CDR1 is SGHTA, CDR2 FQGNSA, per germline. V lost 2 bases and J lost 8, with 13 bases in between.

The chain has TRBV7-8 and TRBJ2-5; the D gene is possibly TRBD1 (6 bases). Germline assignment: CDR1 SGHVS and CDR2 FQNEAQ. V was clipped by 1 base and J by 2 bases, with 14 bases between them. The CDR3 extends over 16 amino acids. The CDR3 spells CASSLGPYRVQETQYF. The DNA of the CDR3 is TGTGCCAGCAGCTTAGGACCATACAGGGTTCAAGAGACCCAGTACTTC. Full variable domain (rest looked up from reference TRBV7-8 and TRBJ2-5): GAGVSQSPRYKVAKRGQDVALRCDPISGHVSLFWYQQALGQGPEFLTYFQNEAQLDKSGLPSDRFFAERPEGSVSTLKIQRTQQEDSAVYLCASSLGPYRVQETQYFGPGTRLLVL.